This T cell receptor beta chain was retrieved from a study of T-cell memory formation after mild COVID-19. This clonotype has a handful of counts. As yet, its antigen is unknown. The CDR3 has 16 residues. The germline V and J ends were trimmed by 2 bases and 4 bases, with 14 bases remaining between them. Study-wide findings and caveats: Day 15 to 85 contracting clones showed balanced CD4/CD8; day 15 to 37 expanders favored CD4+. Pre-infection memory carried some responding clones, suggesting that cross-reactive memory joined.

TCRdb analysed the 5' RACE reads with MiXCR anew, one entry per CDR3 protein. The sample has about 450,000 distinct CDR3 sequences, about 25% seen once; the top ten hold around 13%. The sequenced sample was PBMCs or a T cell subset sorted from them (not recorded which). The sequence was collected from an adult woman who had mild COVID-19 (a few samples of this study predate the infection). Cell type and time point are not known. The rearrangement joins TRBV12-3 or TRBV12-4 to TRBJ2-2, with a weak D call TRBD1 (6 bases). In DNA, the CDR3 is TGTGCCAGCAGTTTAAACCCAGGGGTCGGCACCGGGGAGCTGTTTTTT. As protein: CASSLNPGVGTGELFF.